A selection of T cell receptor beta chains follows, all from one sample in a study of blood T cell repertoires in COVID-19. The method was immunoSEQ multiplex PCR; TCRdb's version includes in-frame clones alone and lacks a portion of them. The sample has 77,000 or so clones, approximately 80% seen once. Sequenced: peripheral blood. The receptor source for this set is a man aged 25 to 40 with COVID-19, enrolled during active disease. The CDR3 runs from the conserved cysteine through the conserved F or W. D genes are given only for firm matches. Clone sizes are given selectively: once, few, many, or a class where the clone is expanded.

D	V	J	size	DNA	CDR3
NA	TRBV4-1	TRBJ2-1	NA	TGCGCCAGCAGCCCCCCTCGGACAGAGAGCTCCTACAATGAGCAGTTCTTC	CASSPPRTESSYNEQFF
TRBD1	TRBV11-2	TRBJ2-7	NA	TGTGCCAGCAGCTTAGGCAACAGGGGTGGGTTCAACGAGCAGTACTTC	CASSLGNRGGFNEQYF
TRBD1	TRBV20-1	TRBJ2-7	NA	TGCAGTGCTAGTACAGGGGGCCTACCCCCCGAGCAGTACTTC	CSASTGGLPPEQYF
TRBD2	TRBV7-3	TRBJ2-1	NA	TGTGCCACACCCCACTGCCCAGCGGGAGAGGCTGGTGAGCAGTTCTTC	CATPHCPAGEAGEQFF
TRBD1	TRBV30	TRBJ1-6	NA	TGTGCCTGGTCGGCCGGACAGGGAAATTCACCCCTCCACTTT	CAWSAGQGNSPLHF
NA	TRBV19	TRBJ1-5	NA	TGTGCCAGTAGTCTCATGACTGGGCAGCCCCAGCATTTT	CASSLMTGQPQHF
NA	TRBV10-3	TRBJ1-5	NA	TGTGCCATCAGTGAGTCGTCAGTCAATCAGCCCCAGCATTTT	CAISESSVNQPQHF
NA	TRBV5-6	TRBJ1-5	once	TGTGCCAGCAGCGCCCGAGGTTTGCGCAATCAGCCCCAGCATTTT	CASSARGLRNQPQHF
NA	TRBV27	TRBJ1-1	few	TGTGCCAGCAGTTTATCGCGGATCCAAGAAGCTTTCTTT	CASSLSRIQEAFF
TRBD1	TRBV4-1	TRBJ1-4	NA	TGCGCCAGCAGCCAAGGAGCGGGACAGGGCGAGGAAAAACTGTTTTTT	CASSQGAGQGEEKLFF
NA	TRBV19	TRBJ2-7	NA	TGTGCCAGTAGTATCGGAGGGAGGTCCTCCTACGAGCAGTACTTC	CASSIGGRSSYEQYF
TRBD1	TRBV5-4	TRBJ2-7	NA	TGTGCCAGCAGCCCGAATACAGGGGCTAGCTACGAGCAGTACTTC	CASSPNTGASYEQYF
TRBD1	TRBV6-5	TRBJ1-2	NA	TGTGCCAGCAGTTCACTCAGGGGGGAGGGCTACACCTTC	CASSSLRGEGYTF
TRBD1	TRBV30	TRBJ1-5	NA	TGTGCCTGGAGTAGGGACAGGGATCAGCCCCAGCATTTT	CAWSRDRDQPQHF
TRBD1	TRBV6-5	TRBJ2-4	NA	TGTGCCAGCAGACTTTACCGGGACAGGATTCAGTACTTC	CASRLYRDRIQYF
NA	TRBV19	TRBJ1-1	NA	TGTGCCAGTAGTATTTGGGCCAGACCGAACACTGAAGCTTTCTTT	CASSIWARPNTEAFF
TRBD1	TRBV18	TRBJ1-4	NA	TGTGCCAGCTCACCATCGGGACAGGGGGCGCGGGAAGAAAAACTGTTTTTT	CASSPSGQGAREEKLFF
NA	TRBV27	TRBJ1-6	once	TGTGCCAGCAGTTTAGCTTTCGGTTCACCCCTCCACTTT	CASSLAFGSPLHF